These 24 T cell receptor beta chains share one sample of origin, sequenced in a study of shared clonotypes between healthy human individuals. Generated by immunoSEQ multiplex PCR, the TCRdb table keeps only in-frame clones and is missing some. The data contain roughly 500,000 clones, over 70% of them singletons. Input material: PBMCs. The receptors originated from a middle-aged woman in good health. Some clones in this sample may be carry-over from other donors' samples.

The rearrangement joins TRBV27 to TRBJ2-5, with 10 bases matching TRBD2. The CDR3 covers 15 residues. Per germline, CDR1 MNHEY and CDR2 SMNVEV (reference sequence). V lost 6 bases, J lost 5 bases, and 9 bases stayed unmatched. CDR3 residues: CASSLSGRAGETQYF. CDR3 nucleotides: TGTGCCAGCAGCCTGAGCGGGAGGGCCGGGGAGACCCAGTACTTC.

For this clone: A junction boundary mismatches the germline segment, possibly from a read error. This chain connects TRBV11-1 to TRBJ2-2, with 9 bases identical to TRBD2. This CDR3 contains 16 residues. Germline loops: CDR1 SGHAT, CDR2 FQDESV (reference sequence). DNA for the CDR3: TGTGCCGGCAGCTTCCCGGCTAGCGGGATCACCGGGGAGCTGCTTTTT. Protein product: CAGSFPASGITGELLF.

The chain couples TRBV7-9 to TRBJ2-7; D perhaps matches TRBD1 (6 bases). V gave up 5 bases and J gave up 2 bases, with 13 bases separating them. The CDR3 totals 14 residues. Germline V gene data show CDR1 as SEHNR and CDR2 as FQNEAQ (reference sequence). CDR3 sequence: CASSPNRDTYEQYF. The DNA for the CDR3 is TGTGCCAGCAGCCCTAACCGGGACACCTACGAGCAGTACTTC.

The rearrangement joins TRBV19 to TRBJ1-1, with 12 nucleotides matching TRBD1. V dropped 3 bases and J dropped 5; count of bases not matched to a gene: 4. CDR1 LNHDA and CDR2 SQIVND come from the germline V gene (reference sequence). The CDR3 length is 15 residues. The CDR3 region has the DNA TGTGCCAGTAGTATGGGACAGGGGGCCTGGACTGAAGCTTTCTTT. Its protein product is CASSMGQGAWTEAFF.

CDR3 residues: CASSLPIGEQFF. Here the CDR3 DNA reads TGTGCCAGTAGTCTCCCGATAGGTGAGCAGTTCTTC. This chain uses TRBV19 with TRBJ2-1; D is unresolved. There are 12 residues in the CDR3. V gave up 5 bases and J gave up 9 bases, with 11 bases separating them. The germline gives CDR1 LNHDA, CDR2 SQIVND (reference sequence).

The chain has TRBV4-2 and TRBJ1-5, with D possibly TRBD1 on 5 matching bases. The CDR3 has 13 amino acids. Looked up from germline, CDR1 is LGHNA and CDR2 is YNFKEQ. The V and J ends lost 3 bases and 5 bases respectively, with 8 bases between them. CDR3 DNA sequence: TGTGCCAGCAGCCAGAGAGGGGATCAGCCCCAGCATTTT. Translating it yields CASSQRGDQPQHF.

The V and J genes are TRBV15 and TRBJ2-1; 7 bases match TRBD2. V shed 1 base and J 4 bases; nucleotides not matched to a gene: 7. In germline, CDR1 is LNHNV, CDR2 YYDKDF (reference sequence). The CDR3 spans 16 residues. The CDR3 DNA reads TGTGCCACCAGCAGAGGGAAGGCTAGCGGTTACAATGAGCAGTTCTTC. Translated: CATSRGKASGYNEQFF.

In regard to this clone: This probably arose from a read error, given a far larger clone one base away. The genes are TRBV7-3 and TRBJ2-2; possibly TRBD1 for D (5 bases). CDR3 size: 14 residues. Germline V gene lookup returns CDR1 SGHTA and CDR2 FQGTGA. In DNA form, the CDR3 reads TGTGCCGGCAGCTTATCAGGGCGGTCCGGGGAGCTGTTTTTT. This codes for CAGSLSGRSGELFF.

The genes are TRBV5-1 and TRBJ2-5; 13 bases match TRBD2. The CDR3 is 18 amino acids. Germline values: CDR1 SGHRS, CDR2 YFSETQ. With V trimmed by 0 bases and J by 2 bases, 7 bases remained unmatched. The CDR3 region is CASSLVVGTSGKQETQYF. The CDR3 bases are TGCGCCAGCAGCTTGGTCGTGGGGACTAGCGGGAAACAAGAGACCCAGTACTTC.

The rearrangement uses TRBV30 and TRBJ2-3; 7 positions agree with TRBD2. Germline V gene sequence: CDR1 GTSNPN, CDR2 SVGIG (reference sequence). The CDR3 consists of 11 residues. V shed 4 bases, J shed 8 bases, and the junction held 3 bases outside the gene matches. The CDR3, as DNA: TGTGCCTGGAACTCGGGGGGTACGCAGTATTTT. Its translation is CAWNSGGTQYF.

The chain is built from TRBV28 and TRBJ2-3; a possible D gene is TRBD2 (5 bases). The CDR3 is 15 residues long. The V gene lost 4 bases and the J gene lost 2 bases, with 13 bases spanning the gap. Germline CDR1 and CDR2: MDHEN and SYDVKM. DNA for the CDR3: TGTGCCAGCAGTTCCCTGGGGAGTTACACAGATACGCAGTATTTT. This gives the protein CASSSLGSYTDTQYF.

In this sample, this clone turned up once. This chain uses TRBV7-2 with TRBJ1-1, with a weak D call TRBD1 (6 bases). CDR3 length: 15 residues. Germline CDR1 is SGHTA and CDR2 is FQGNSA. The V end lost 0 bases, the J end lost 1 base, and 9 bases lay between the germline ends. Here the CDR3 reads CASSLAPGANTEAFF. For the CDR3, the DNA is TGTGCCAGCAGCTTAGCGCCGGGGGCGAACACTGAAGCTTTCTTT.

This chain uses TRBV30 with TRBJ1-4, with 8 bases that match TRBD1. With 3 bases clipped from V and 7 bases from J, the junction kept 10 bases outside the gene matches. Germline values: CDR1 GTSNPN, CDR2 SVGIG (reference sequence). The CDR3 covers 15 residues. The DNA of the CDR3 is TGTGCCTGGAGCCGTCAGGGGGCGGGAGGTGAAAAACTGTTTTTT. This gives the protein CAWSRQGAGGEKLFF.

This chain joins TRBV5-4 and TRBJ1-4, with 7 positions matching TRBD1. V dropped 4 bases and J dropped 8; count of bases not matched to a gene: 11. Germline V gene data show CDR1 as SGHNT and CDR2 as YYREEE (reference sequence). This CDR3 contains 15 residues. The CDR3 nucleotides read TGTGCCAGCAGCCCTGGAGGGGACAGCGGGGAAAAACTGTTTTTT. Translating it yields CASSPGGDSGEKLFF. Together with reference TRBV5-4 and TRBJ1-4, the CDR3 gives the full variable domain: ETGVTQSPTHLIKTRGQQVTLRCSSQSGHNTVSWYQQALGQGPQFIFQYYREEENGRGNFPPRFSGLQFPNYSSELNVNALELDDSALYLCASSPGGDSGEKLFFGSGTQLSVL.

The chain recombines TRBV28 with TRBJ1-2, with a tentative D call TRBD1 (5 bases). V lost 6 bases and J lost 3, with 14 bases in between. This CDR3 region has 14 residues. In germline, CDR1 is MDHEN, CDR2 SYDVKM. The CDR3 sequence: CASRTAGEDYGYTF. The CDR3 DNA reads TGTGCCAGCAGGACCGCGGGGGAGGACTATGGCTACACCTTC.

This clone was counted many times. The CDR3 sequence is CASSNGQMNTEAFF. CDR3 DNA sequence: TGTGCCAGCAGTAATGGACAGATGAACACTGAAGCTTTCTTT. This sequence joins TRBV4-2 and TRBJ1-1, with D possibly being TRBD1 (6 bases). Per the germline V gene, CDR1 is LGHNA and CDR2 is YNFKEQ. With 6 bases removed from V and 0 bases from J, the gap between germline ends came to 11 bases. The CDR3 consists of 14 residues.

V gene TRBV30 combines with J gene TRBJ2-7; TRBD1 aligns across 10 bases. Trimming took 4 bases from V and 5 from J; bases not matched to a gene: 5. The CDR3 has 13 amino acids. Germline loops: CDR1 GTSNPN, CDR2 SVGIG (reference sequence). In DNA, the CDR3 is TGTGCCTGGACCCGGGACAGGGGCGACGAGCAGTACTTC. Translated, it gives CAWTRDRGDEQYF.

V is TRBV28 and J is TRBJ2-1; maybe TRBD2 (5 bases). Germline V lookup: CDR1 MDHEN, CDR2 SYDVKM. The V end was cut by 5 bases, the J end by 1 base, with 12 bases between. This CDR3 is 15 amino acids long. As DNA, the CDR3 is TGTGCCAGCAGTGGGAGAGACGGATCCTACAATGAGCAGTTCTTC. Its translation: CASSGRDGSYNEQFF.

J is TRBJ2-2 and V is TRBV4-3; 9 bases match TRBD1. V lost 4 bases and J lost 5; bases outside the gene matches: 8. The germline gives CDR1 LGHNA, CDR2 YSLEER. The CDR3 runs 16 residues. In DNA, the CDR3 is TGCGCCAGCAGCCTCCAAGCCGGGACAGGGACCGGGGAGCTGTTTTTT. Translated: CASSLQAGTGTGELFF.

The V call is TRBV15, the J call TRBJ2-7; no clear D. The CDR3 runs to 15 residues. Trimming shortened V by 0 bases and J by 1 base, and 10 bases separated the two germline ends. The germline V gene encodes CDR1 LNHNV and CDR2 YYDKDF (reference sequence). CDR3 sequence reads: CATSRDPGSSYEQYF. The DNA of the CDR3 is TGTGCCACCAGCAGAGATCCGGGTTCATCCTACGAGCAGTACTTC.

Regarding this clone: Being one base from a much bigger clone, this may be a read error. V and J are TRBV29-1 and TRBJ1-2; D uncertain. Germline V gives CDR1 SQVTM, CDR2 ANQGSEA. With 7 bases removed from V and 4 bases from J, the gap between germline ends came to 10 bases. The CDR3 totals 11 residues. CDR3 in DNA: TGCAGCGAGTACTCAAGCTATGGCTACACCTTC. It is translated as CSEYSSYGYTF.

The chain recombines TRBV28 with TRBJ1-2; D not certain. Trimming removed 4 bases at V and 4 bases at J, with 13 bases between. The CDR3 covers 14 residues. Germline CDR1 MDHEN, CDR2 SYDVKM. This chain's CDR3 is CASSSPSLRYGYTF. DNA of the CDR3: TGTGCCAGCAGTTCTCCCTCGCTTCGCTATGGCTACACCTTC.

A few counts support this clone. Written as DNA, the CDR3 is TGCGCCAGCAGCCCCTCAGGGGACAGGATCTACAATGAGCAGTTCTTC. As protein: CASSPSGDRIYNEQFF. This sequence joins TRBV4-1 and TRBJ2-1, with 8 bases identical to TRBD1. The germline V gene encodes CDR1 MGHRA and CDR2 YSYEKL. V lost 4 bases, J lost 3 bases, and 8 bases stayed unmatched. This CDR3 is 16 amino acids long.

Note on this clone: With a far larger clone one base away, a read error is the likely cause. This chain uses TRBV4-3 with TRBJ1-2; no reliable D call. The CDR3 extends over 16 amino acids. Germline V gene data show CDR1 as LGHNA and CDR2 as YSLEER. V dropped 3 bases and J dropped 8 bases, with 22 bases sitting between them. This CDR3 reads CASSQWVGPCRGGYTF. The CDR3 DNA follows: TGCGCCAGCAGCCAGTGGGTGGGCCCGTGTCGTGGCGGCTACACCTTC.